The entry below gives a single T cell receptor beta chain sequence along with its context. The antigen is undetermined. This sample stems from a study of T cell responses to AZD1222 COVID-19 vaccine. Background on the study: Second doses that came at about 4 or about 12 weeks were put together. Findings and limits, study-wide: Clonal diversity was possibly underestimated, and the donors were mostly white British, with more females.

The V and J ends lost 3 bases and 0 bases respectively, with 11 bases between them. The CDR3 loop spans 15 amino acids. CDR1 is MDHEN, CDR2 SYDVKM, per germline. Produced via immunoSEQ multiplex PCR; TCRdb's table is partial and in-frame only. The data hold more than 95,000 clones, with 85% to 95% observed a single time. The clonotype comes from an adult in good health. Specimen: peripheral blood, collected on day 0 of AZD1222 vaccination. The chain links TRBV28 to TRBJ1-1; D remains unclear. The CDR3 loop reads CASSFPLSLNTEAFF. CDR3 bases: TGTGCCAGCAGTTTTCCCCTGTCATTGAACACTGAAGCTTTCTTT.